The rows below give T cell receptor beta chains drawn from one sample of a study of glioma-infiltrating T cells. TCRdb recomputed calls from the multiplex PCR reads with MiXCR, one row per CDR3 protein. The profile shows some 190,000 distinct CDR3 sequences, over 25% of them singletons. The sample comprised glioma tissue, nonneoplastic brain tissue, or PBMCs (not recorded which). These receptor sequences come from a human donor with low-grade glioma or glioblastoma, undergoing nonglioma brain surgery, or in good health (not recorded which). Both conserved end residues are part of each CDR3. Each record gives: V gene, CDR3 length, D gene, clone size, J gene, CDR3 DNA, CDR3 protein. D genes are given only for firm matches. Clone size, where shown, is once, few, many, or a class for clones that have expanded.

>TRBV6-1|15|.|many|TRBJ2-7
TGTGCCAGCAGTGACGGCTGGGGGATCAGCTACGAGCAGTACTTC
CASSDGWGISYEQYF
>TRBV20-1|13|.|.|TRBJ1-1
TGCAGTGCTCGTCTAGGACGGGAGACTGAAGCTTCCTTT
CSARLGRETEASF
>TRBV2|14|.|.|TRBJ1-2
TGTGCCAGCAAACAAGAACCAGGAAGCTATGTCTACACCTTC
CASKQEPGSYVYTF
>TRBV27|15|.|many|TRBJ2-1
TGTGCCAGCAGTCCCTACCCCAGCGCCTCAGTTGAGCAGTTCTTC
CASSPYPSASVEQFF
>TRBV5-5|16|.|few|TRBJ1-2
TGTGCCAGCAGCTTGATAAGGAAATCCTCCTCCTATGGCTACACCTTC
CASSLIRKSSSYGYTF
>TRBV27|16|.|many|TRBJ1-2
TGTGCCAGCAGTCCCCACCCTGGTGGCAGGATATATGGCTACACCTTC
CASSPHPGGRIYGYTF
>TRBV12-3/TRBV12-4|14|.|many|TRBJ2-3
TGTGCCAGCAGTTTCAGCGGTAGCACAGATACGCAGTATTTT
CASSFSGSTDTQYF
>TRBV28|14|.|many|TRBJ2-7
TGTGCCAGCAGCACTTCCCCTTTCCGTTGGGAGCAGTACTTC
CASSTSPFRWEQYF
>TRBV4-1|18|.|many|TRBJ2-3
TGCGCCAGCAGCAAGGGAGTAAGGCGCCCGATGGCCACAGATACGCAGTATTTT
CASSKGVRRPMATDTQYF
>TRBV6-2/TRBV6-3|15|TRBD2|.|TRBJ2-1
TGTGCCAGCAGTTACGAAGCGGGAGAGAGCCACGAGCAGTTCTTC
CASSYEAGESHEQFF
>TRBV7-8|16|TRBD1|many|TRBJ1-1
TGTGCCAGCAGCTTCGGGACAGGGGGCGGTTGGACTGAAGCTTTCTTT
CASSFGTGGGWTEAFF
>TRBV19|15|TRBD2|few|TRBJ2-5
TGTGCCAGTAGTATAGGTGGGAGGGCCGGAGAGACCCAGTACTTC
CASSIGGRAGETQYF
>TRBV6-5|16|.|many|TRBJ2-6
TGTGCCAGCAGTTACTTATCCGGGACCGCCGCCAACGTCCTGACTTTC
CASSYLSGTAANVLTF
>TRBV19|15|TRBD2|.|TRBJ2-1
TGTGCCAGTAGTCTGACTAGCGGGAGTAAGAATGAGCAGTTCTTC
CASSLTSGSKNEQFF
>TRBV6-1|14|.|many|TRBJ1-2
TGTGCCAGCAGTCAATATTCACAAAACTATGGCTACACCTTC
CASSQYSQNYGYTF
>TRBV3-1|15|.|few|TRBJ2-1
TGTGCCAACAGCCAAGACCCTAGTATCTACAATGAGCAGTTCTTC
CANSQDPSIYNEQFF
>TRBV27|15|TRBD1|.|TRBJ1-2
TGTGCCAGCAGATGGGACAGGGGAGCTAACTATGGCTACACCTTC
CASRWDRGANYGYTF
>TRBV27|14|.|medium-sized|TRBJ1-2
TGTGCCAGCAGTCTTAAGGGGGCTAACTATGGCTACACCTTC
CASSLKGANYGYTF
>TRBV19|15|.|.|TRBJ2-7
TGTGCCAGTAGTCTCAGGGGTGATCGCTCCTACGAGCAGTACTTC
CASSLRGDRSYEQYF
>TRBV4-3|16|.|few|TRBJ2-1
TGCGCCAGCAGCCAAGATTGGCGGCCGTCCTACAATGAGCAGTTCTTC
CASSQDWRPSYNEQFF
>TRBV29-1|20|TRBD1|few|TRBJ2-7
TGCAGCGTTGAGGGACAGGCCCTAGAAGGTCAGAGTAGCAGCTCCTACGAGCAGTACTTC
CSVEGQALEGQSSSSYEQYF
>TRBV12-3/TRBV12-4|14|.|many|TRBJ1-1
TGTGCCAGCAGTATCTCCAGGGGAAGGACTGAAGCTTTCTTT
CASSISRGRTEAFF
>TRBV6-1|16|TRBD2|.|TRBJ2-3
TGTGCCAGCAGCCCGACGACTAGCGGGAGTGGAGATACGCAGTATTTT
CASSPTTSGSGDTQYF
>TRBV5-1|14|TRBD2|.|TRBJ2-1
TGCGCCAGCAGCCCGGGTGGGACTAACAATGGGCAGTTCTTC
CASSPGGTNNGQFF
>TRBV7-9|14|TRBD1|many|TRBJ2-7
TGTGCCAGCAGCAGACCGGGACAGGGAGACGAGCAGTACTTC
CASSRPGQGDEQYF
>TRBV3-1|15|.|many|TRBJ1-4
TGTGCCAGCAGCGTGACGAGGGGTGGAACGGTAAAACTGTTTTTT
CASSVTRGGTVKLFF
>TRBV4-1|15|.|.|TRBJ2-7
TGCGCCAGCAGCCAAGATAAATCAGGGGCCTACGGGCAGTACTTC
CASSQDKSGAYGQYF
>TRBV27|13|.|.|TRBJ2-1
TGTGCCAGCAGTTACCCCTCCTACAATGAGCAGTTCTTC
CASSYPSYNEQFF
>TRBV14|11|.|many|TRBJ1-2
TGTGCCAGCAGCCAGCGAAATGGCTACACCTTC
CASSQRNGYTF
>TRBV19|13|.|few|TRBJ2-5
TGTGCCAGTAGTATACGAATCCAAGAGACCCAGTACTTC
CASSIRIQETQYF
>TRBV7-2|12|TRBD2|many|TRBJ2-5
TGTGCCAGCAGCTCACTAGCGGAGACCCAGTACTTC
CASSSLAETQYF
>TRBV2|14|.|many|TRBJ2-7
TGTGCCAGCTTACCGACTAGGGGGACCTACGAGCAGTACTTC
CASLPTRGTYEQYF
>TRBV7-7|15|.|many|TRBJ1-5
TGTGCTAGCAGCCGGGACCGAACCTCCAATCAGCCCCAGCATTTT
CASSRDRTSNQPQHF
>TRBV6-2/TRBV6-3|15|.|many|TRBJ2-5
TGTGCCAGCAGTTACTCTGGGAGGGGGGGAGAGACCCAGTACTTC
CASSYSGRGGETQYF
>TRBV12-3/TRBV12-4|16|TRBD1|.|TRBJ1-2
TGTGCCAGCAGTAAGACCGGGACTTACGGACAGGGTGGCTACACCTTC
CASSKTGTYGQGGYTF
>TRBV19|18|TRBD2|many|TRBJ2-3
TGTGCCAGTAGTATTAGCGGGGGGCGCCGGACTAGCACAGATACGCAGTATTTT
CASSISGGRRTSTDTQYF
>TRBV6-1|13|TRBD2|many|TRBJ2-1
TGTGCCACCAAAGCGGGAGTCGGAAATGAGCAGTTCTTC
CATKAGVGNEQFF
>TRBV10-3|19|.|few|TRBJ2-7
TGTGCCATCAGTGAGTCGAAATTTGTCTTGGAGGCCCGTTCCTACGAGCAGTACTTC
CAISESKFVLEARSYEQYF
>TRBV12-3/TRBV12-4|14|.|many|TRBJ2-1
TGTGCCAGCAGTTTCCCCGACTTCTACAATGAGCAGTTCTTC
CASSFPDFYNEQFF